This T cell receptor (beta chain) was captured by sequencing in a study of T-cell memory formation after mild COVID-19. The study, taken as a whole, reports: Proof of SARS-CoV-2 specificity was absent for the second-wave clones that crested on day 37.

One entry per CDR3 protein, called by TCRdb with MiXCR from the 5' RACE reads. The table lists around 530,000 distinct CDR3 sequences, roughly a fifth of them singletons. In this sample, this clonotype turned up once. The antigen is unknown. In germline, CDR1 is SGDLS, CDR2 YYNGEE. This CDR3 is 13 amino acids long. V was cut by 4 bases and J by 5 bases, with 12 bases left in between. This receptor was taken from an adult woman who had mild COVID-19 (a few samples of this study predate the infection). Cell type and time point are not known. Sequencing was done on a sample of PBMCs or a T cell subset sorted from them (not recorded which). The chain uses TRBV9 and TRBJ2-5; D is unclear. The DNA of the CDR3 is TGTGCCAGCAGCCCCCCGGACGGGGAGACCCAGTACTTC. Amino acid sequence: CASSPPDGETQYF.